Detailed here is one T cell receptor (beta chain). Germline CDR1 is LGHDT and CDR2 is YNNKEL (reference sequence). V lost 3 bases and J lost 4, with 4 bases in between. This CDR3 comprises 13 residues. This specimen comes from a study of blood T cell repertoires in COVID-19. About the study: PBMCs, B-cell-depleted T cells, or T cells provided the cDNA or gDNA that made up the material.

Source study methods: Reference gene primer amplification gave nucleated cell count estimates. Assay: immunoSEQ multiplex PCR; the TCRdb copy retains only in-frame clones and omits some. V, J and clone size are those of that table, while D and trimming were read from the DNA. The table includes approximately 460,000 clones, roughly 87% detected once. The sequence was obtained from a man younger than 30 with COVID-19, enrolled during active disease. Sample: peripheral blood. The chain carries TRBV3-1 (or the pseudogene TRBV3-2) and TRBJ2-6, with D unclear. Here the CDR3 reads CASSHLGANVLTF. CDR3 sequence (DNA): TGTGCCAGCAGCCACCTAGGGGCCAACGTCCTGACTTTC.